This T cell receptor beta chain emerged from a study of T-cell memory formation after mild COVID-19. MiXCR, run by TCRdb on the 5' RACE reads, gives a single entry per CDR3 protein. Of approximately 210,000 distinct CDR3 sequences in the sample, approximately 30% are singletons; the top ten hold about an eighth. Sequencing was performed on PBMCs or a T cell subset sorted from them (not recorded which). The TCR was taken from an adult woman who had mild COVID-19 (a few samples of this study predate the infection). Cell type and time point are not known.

For the CDR3, the DNA is TGTGCCACCGTCTCTGGAAACACCATATATTTT. Encoded protein: CATVSGNTIYF. The chain employs TRBV27 and TRBJ1-3; D gene unclear. Trimming shortened V by 10 bases and J by 0 bases, and 4 bases separated the two germline ends. CDR3 size: 11 residues. The germline V gene encodes CDR1 MNHEY and CDR2 SMNVEV (reference sequence).